Sequencing of this T cell receptor (beta chain) was carried out in a study of blood T cell repertoires in COVID-19. Background on the study: Acute and convalescent COVID-19 specimens originated in the United States, Italy and Spain.

TCRdb's copy holds only in-frame clones and misses some; the assay was immunoSEQ multiplex PCR. The sample has about 230,000 clones, more than 75% seen once. The germline V gene has CDR1 MNHEY and CDR2 SMNVEV (reference sequence). This CDR3 comprises 18 residues. V was cut by 3 bases and J by 1 base, with 21 bases left in between. The V call is TRBV27, the J call TRBJ1-1, with a weak D call TRBD1 (5 bases). The sample comprised PBMCs or T cells enriched from blood (not recorded which). This clonotype was sampled from a man younger than 35 who had recovered from COVID-19. CDR3 sequence reads: CASSLGIRGVGRNTEAFF. CDR3 sequence (DNA): TGTGCCAGCAGTTTGGGGATACGGGGGGTAGGAAGGAACACTGAAGCTTTCTTT.